This entry concerns a single T cell receptor (beta chain). Its matching antigen is unknown. The sample is drawn from a study of PD-1 blockade in mismatch repair-deficient tumors. Study-wide results and caveats: Rapid post-treatment expansion, then contraction, generally preceding radiologic response, marked tumor-resident clones.

CDR1 is MNHEY and CDR2 is SVGAGI in the germline V gene. This CDR3 is built from 14 residues. V was trimmed by 5 bases and J by 10 bases, leaving 18 bases between them. Every patient had mismatch repair deficiency by PCR or immunohistochemistry. The assay was immunoSEQ multiplex PCR, and TCRdb's table has in-frame clones only and misses some. Seen here are tens of thousands of clones, approximately 84% observed once, and the top ten hold 15% to 20%. The sequenced sample was peripheral blood, obtained 2 weeks after starting pembrolizumab. The chain carries TRBV6-5 and TRBJ2-1; a weak D match, TRBD2 (6 bases). The clonotype was recovered from an adult with mismatch repair-deficient cancer. CDR3 residues: CASSQTGLKSEQFF. CDR3 in DNA: TGTGCCAGCAGTCAAACGGGACTTAAATCCGAGCAGTTCTTC.